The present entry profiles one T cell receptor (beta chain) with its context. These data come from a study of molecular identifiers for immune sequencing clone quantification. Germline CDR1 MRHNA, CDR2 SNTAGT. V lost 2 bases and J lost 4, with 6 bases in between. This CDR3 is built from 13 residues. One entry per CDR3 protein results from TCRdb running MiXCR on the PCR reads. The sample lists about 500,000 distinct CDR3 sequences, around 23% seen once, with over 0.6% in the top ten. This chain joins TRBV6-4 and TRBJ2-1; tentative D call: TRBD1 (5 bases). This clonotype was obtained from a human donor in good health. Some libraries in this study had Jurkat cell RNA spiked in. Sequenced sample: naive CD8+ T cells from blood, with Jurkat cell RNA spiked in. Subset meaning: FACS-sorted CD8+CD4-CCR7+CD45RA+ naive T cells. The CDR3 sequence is CASSDRQYNEQFF. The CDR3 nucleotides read TGTGCCAGCAGTGACCGACAGTACAATGAGCAGTTCTTC.